This T cell receptor delta chain is drawn from a study of human gamma delta and Vdelta1 T cells. Study-level points and caveats: Reportedly, Delta One T cells were polyclonal and broadly targeted acute myeloid leukemia.

As to this clone: The antigen is undetermined.

Germline assignment: CDR1 TSWWSYY and CDR2 QGS. V was pared by 5 bases and J by 3 bases, with 10 bases of the junction left unmatched. This CDR3 is 17 amino acids long. TCRdb fed the PCR reads into CATT to redo clone calling. The data hold about 13,000 delta-chain clones, with under 55% observed a single time. Sequencing input: Vdelta1 gamma-delta T cells from blood grown in culture (DOT cells). The J gene is TRDJ1, the V gene TRDV1, with TRDD3 matching over 12 bases. The receptor was isolated from a human donor in good health. CDR3 protein: CALGKPPLGDTSDKLIF. The DNA of the CDR3 is TGTGCTCTTGGGAAACCCCCTCTGGGGGATACGTCCGATAAACTCATCTTT.